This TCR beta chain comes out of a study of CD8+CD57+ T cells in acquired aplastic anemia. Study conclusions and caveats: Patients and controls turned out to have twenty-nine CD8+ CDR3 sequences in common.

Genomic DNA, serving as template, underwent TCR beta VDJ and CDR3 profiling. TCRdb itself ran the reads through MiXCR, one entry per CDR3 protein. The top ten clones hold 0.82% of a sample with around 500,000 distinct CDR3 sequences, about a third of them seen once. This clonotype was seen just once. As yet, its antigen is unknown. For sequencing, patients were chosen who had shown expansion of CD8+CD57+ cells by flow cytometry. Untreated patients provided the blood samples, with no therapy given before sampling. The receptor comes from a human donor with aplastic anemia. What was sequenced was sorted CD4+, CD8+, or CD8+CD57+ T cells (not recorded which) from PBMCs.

CDR3 in amino acids: CASSGGTGRQETQYF. In nucleotides, the CDR3 is TGTGCCAGTAGTGGCGGGACAGGACGCCAAGAGACCCAGTACTTC. The V and J genes are TRBV19 and TRBJ2-5, with TRBD1 identical over 8 bases. Germline V gene sequence: CDR1 LNHDA, CDR2 SQIVND (reference sequence). V was clipped by 5 bases and J by 1 base; unmatched bases: 6. This CDR3 region has 15 residues. Drawing the rest from reference TRBV19 and TRBJ2-5, the complete variable domain is DGGITQSPKYLFRKEGQNVTLSCEQNLNHDAMYWYRQDPGQGLRLIYYSQIVNDFQKGDIAEGYSVSREKKESFPLTVTSAQKNPTAFYLCASSGGTGRQETQYFGPGTRLLVL.